This TCR beta chain was profiled in a study of blood T cells in healthy people across ages. The wider study: Every two T cells gave about one barcoded beta molecule via template switching.

The CDR3 is 14 amino acids. From germline, CDR1 is KGHSH and CDR2 LQKENI. Study conclusions and caveats: Naive and antigen-experienced cells were not separated, limiting conclusive comparison. Long-lived and aged donors differed, with more naive CD4+ cells and higher diversity in the long-lived.

A sample-barcoded 5' primer and a J-beta primer mix were used in a second PCR of roughly 7 to 12 cycles. Per sample, CDR3-containing paired-end reads numbered at least 2.5 million. TCRdb fed the 5' RACE reads into MiXCR, producing one record per CDR3 protein. The sample records 870,000 or so distinct CDR3 sequences, under 30% being singletons. Details on this clonotype: What it binds is unknown. The junction and the germline gene differ at one end; a read error may be behind it.

V and J are TRBV18 and TRBJ1-1; no reliable D call. This TCR was sampled from a woman at least 80 years old in good health. Source material: blood. The CDR3 nucleotides are TGTGCCAGCTCACCACAGGCAGAGAACGCTGAAGCTTTCTTT. This translates into CASSPQAENAEAFF.